The 20 T cell receptor beta chains listed next were all sequenced from one sample in a study of OX40 agonist ivuxolimab in advanced cancers. TCRdb's copy holds only in-frame clones and misses some; the assay was immunoSEQ multiplex PCR. The sample comprises approximately 77,000 clones, roughly nine tenths of which are singletons, and about 15% rests with the top ten. This specimen was CD4+ or CD8+ T cells sorted from blood, taken in a trial of the OX40 agonist ivuxolimab. These receptor sequences come from an adult with an advanced solid tumor such as melanoma, head and neck, liver or kidney cancer.

CDR3 region: CASSDRDNEQFF. The CDR3 DNA is TGCGCCAGCTCGGACAGGGACAATGAGCAGTTCTTC. This rearrangement joins TRBV5-1 to TRBJ2-1; 8 nucleotides agree with TRBD1. Germline values: CDR1 SGHRS, CDR2 YFSETQ. This CDR3 is 12 amino acids long. The V and J ends lost 7 bases and 5 bases, in that order; junction bases with no gene match: 2.

The chain couples TRBV19 to TRBJ1-5, with D maybe TRBD1 (5 bases). Germline V gene lookup returns CDR1 LNHDA and CDR2 SQIVND (reference sequence). This CDR3 comprises 14 residues. Between the trimmed V and J ends, which lost 3 bases and 7 bases, there was a span of 13 bases. The CDR3: CASSIIGGKQPQHF. The CDR3 DNA reads as TGTGCCAGTAGTATTATCGGGGGTAAACAGCCCCAGCATTTT.

The chain employs TRBV13 and TRBJ2-3, with 8 bases identical to TRBD2. The germline V gene encodes CDR1 PRHDT and CDR2 FYEKMQ (reference sequence). Losses at the gene ends were 0 bases for V and 2 bases for J; bases not matched to a gene: 4. The CDR3 runs 16 residues. The CDR3 loop reads CASSLGPGGNTDTQYF. The CDR3 DNA reads as TGTGCCAGCAGCTTAGGTCCGGGAGGGAACACAGATACGCAGTATTTT.

This clone was found once. V is TRBV28 and J is TRBJ2-7; D not resolved. Between the trimmed V and J ends, which lost 3 bases and 4 bases, there was a span of 4 bases. The germline CDR1 and CDR2 sequences are MDHEN and SYDVKM. This CDR3 has 11 amino acids. Here the CDR3 reads CASSFTYEQYF. DNA for the CDR3: TGTGCCAGCAGTTTCACATACGAGCAGTACTTC.

CDR3: CASSFSLGGMGSYEQYF. The DNA for the CDR3 is TGTGCCAGCAGTTTCTCTCTGGGGGGTATGGGCTCCTACGAGCAGTACTTC. The V and J genes are TRBV28 and TRBJ2-7; D might be TRBD2 (6 bases). Germline V gives CDR1 MDHEN, CDR2 SYDVKM. The CDR3 is 17 amino acids. The V end lost 3 bases, the J end lost 0 bases, and 18 bases lay between the germline ends.

This clone appeared a few times. The rearrangement links TRBV28 to TRBJ1-4; maybe TRBD1 (5 bases). The CDR3 consists of 16 residues. The germline gives CDR1 MDHEN, CDR2 SYDVKM. Trimming removed 5 bases from V and 0 bases from J, with 13 bases in between. The chain's CDR3 is CASSRDQRTTNEKLFF. In nucleotides, the CDR3 is TGTGCCAGCAGTCGGGACCAGCGTACAACTAATGAAAAACTGTTTTTT.

For the CDR3, the DNA is TGTGCCAGTAGTCAGGACTACGAAACAGATACGCAGTATTTT. This encodes CASSQDYETDTQYF. V gene TRBV19 combines with J gene TRBJ2-3; D is perhaps TRBD2 (6 bases). The V end was cut by 5 bases, the J end by 3 bases, with 12 bases between. This CDR3 has 14 amino acids. Germline assignment: CDR1 LNHDA and CDR2 SQIVND (reference sequence).

V usage is TRBV7-9 and J usage is TRBJ2-1, with TRBD2 as a possible D gene (5 bases). The CDR3 has 16 amino acids. V lost 5 bases and J lost 5, with 19 bases in between. Germline V gives CDR1 SEHNR, CDR2 FQNEAQ (reference sequence). The CDR3 is CASSPHGLQVNNEQFF. CDR3 bases: TGTGCCAGCAGCCCTCACGGACTCCAGGTCAACAATGAGCAGTTCTTC.

The rearrangement uses TRBV6-1 and TRBJ2-7, with TRBD2 as a possible D gene (5 bases). The CDR3 runs 10 residues. CDR1 is MNHNS and CDR2 is SASEGT in the germline V gene. CDR3 sequence reads: CASGSFEQYF. As DNA, the CDR3 is TGTGCGTCTGGGAGTTTTGAGCAGTACTTC.

The rearrangement links TRBV7-2 to TRBJ2-7; 10 bases match TRBD1. The CDR3 length is 15 residues. CDR1 and CDR2 (germline): SGHTA, FQGNSA. V lost 4 bases and J lost 7; bases outside the gene matches: 10. CDR3 sequence (DNA): TGTGCCAGCAGCTCCACCGGGACAGGGGTTTGGGAGCAGTACTTC. Its protein product is CASSSTGTGVWEQYF.

This clone has a single count. Other DNA sequences in the sample encode the same CDR3. The chain links TRBV11-3 to TRBJ1-1; no definite D call. V lost 1 base, J lost 1 base, and 7 bases lay in between. CDR1 is SGHNT, CDR2 YENEEA, per germline. The CDR3 has 14 amino acids. The CDR3 DNA sequence: TGTGCCAGCAGCTTAGTGTCCCGGAACACTGAAGCTTTCTTT. It specifies CASSLVSRNTEAFF. Variable domain in full (rest from reference TRBV11-3 and TRBJ1-1): EAGVVQSPRYKIIEKKQPVAFWCNPISGHNTLYWYLQNLGQGPELLIRYENEEAVDDSQLPKDRFSAERLKGVDSTLKIQPAELGDSAVYLCASSLVSRNTEAFFGQGTRLTVV.

This chain connects TRBV27 to TRBJ2-3; D remains ambiguous. CDR3 size: 12 residues. Deletions cut 5 bases from V and 5 bases from J, with 8 bases between. The germline V gene has CDR1 MNHEY and CDR2 SMNVEV (reference sequence). The CDR3 reads CASSPFGDTQYF. Written as DNA, the CDR3 is TGTGCCAGCAGTCCCTTCGGAGATACGCAGTATTTT.

The rearrangement uses TRBV28 and TRBJ1-6, with 7 bases lining up with TRBD1. Germline V gene data show CDR1 as MDHEN and CDR2 as SYDVKM. The CDR3 sequence is 16 residues long. J gave up 10 bases and V 6 bases, and 15 bases lay outside the gene matches. The DNA for the CDR3 is TGTGCCAGCAGCCCTACCACCGGGACAGCAGGCTCACCCCTCCACTTT. This sequence encodes CASSPTTGTAGSPLHF. Filled out from reference TRBV28 and TRBJ1-6, the complete variable domain reads DVKVTQSSRYLVKRTGEKVFLECVQDMDHENMFWYRQDPGLGLRLIYFSYDVKMKEKGDIPEGYSVSREKKERFSLILESASTNQTSMYLCASSPTTGTAGSPLHFGNGTRLTVT.

The chain carries TRBV7-2 and TRBJ2-1, with D maybe TRBD2 (5 bases). The germline gives CDR1 SGHTA, CDR2 FQGNSA. V dropped 1 base and J dropped 3 bases, with 16 bases sitting between them. There are 17 residues in the CDR3. The CDR3 sequence: CASSLDPLSEVYNEQFF. CDR3 nucleotide sequence: TGTGCCAGCAGCTTAGATCCCCTTAGCGAGGTCTACAATGAGCAGTTCTTC.

In its sample, this clone was seen once. The chain uses TRBV28 and TRBJ2-2; D is uncertain. The CDR3 has 14 residues. From germline, CDR1 is MDHEN and CDR2 SYDVKM. Trimming pared 3 bases from V and 3 bases from J, leaving 8 bases between. The DNA for the CDR3 is TGTGCCAGCAGTTTCGTCACAGACACCGGGGAGCTGTTTTTT. This codes for CASSFVTDTGELFF.

V is TRBV28 and J is TRBJ1-1; no firm D call. V was cut by 6 bases and J by 0 bases, with 17 bases left in between. CDR1 is MDHEN and CDR2 is SYDVKM in the germline V gene. CDR3 size: 16 residues. The CDR3: CASSPLGLGMNTEAFF. The CDR3 nucleotides read TGTGCCAGCAGCCCCCTAGGGCTGGGGATGAACACTGAAGCTTTCTTT.

V is TRBV5-6 and J is TRBJ2-3; 11 bases map to TRBD2. The J segment lost 2 bases and the V segment lost 0 bases, leaving 5 bases of the junction unmatched. The CDR3 runs to 17 residues. Germline CDR1 is SGHDT and CDR2 is YYEEEE. The CDR3 nucleotides are TGTGCCAGCAGCTTGGGGGCTAGCGGGAGGAACACAGATACGCAGTATTTT. It is translated as CASSLGASGRNTDTQYF.

The rearrangement joins TRBV4-3 to TRBJ2-7; D is unresolved. The CDR3 runs 16 residues. V lost 0 bases, J lost 0 bases, and 12 bases lay in between. The germline gives CDR1 LGHNA, CDR2 YSLEER. In DNA, the CDR3 is TGCGCCAGCAGCCAAGACCCCAGCGCAAGCTCCTACGAGCAGTACTTC. It translates to CASSQDPSASSYEQYF.

The chain recombines TRBV4-2 with TRBJ2-3; D may be TRBD1 (6 bases). Trimming shortened V by 4 bases and J by 4 bases, and 9 bases separated the two germline ends. Germline values: CDR1 LGHNA, CDR2 YNFKEQ. The CDR3 covers 13 residues. For the CDR3, the DNA is TGTGCCAGCAGCCTCAAGGGGGCAGATACGCAGTATTTT. Translated, it gives CASSLKGADTQYF.

The chain couples TRBV11-2 to TRBJ2-3; D is ambiguous. Germline loops: CDR1 SGHAT, CDR2 FQNNGV. Deletions cut 6 bases from V and 2 bases from J, with 15 bases between. This CDR3 comprises 15 residues. Here the CDR3 reads CASSRLVDLTDTQYF. The CDR3 nucleotides read TGTGCCAGCAGTAGGCTTGTTGATCTCACAGATACGCAGTATTTT.